These T cell receptor beta chains were read from a single sample in a study of control samples from healthy donors and cancer patients. TCRdb keeps only in-frame clones here, not all; method: immunoSEQ multiplex PCR. This table holds over 70,000 clones, approximately 91% found once. The sample comprised blood. Source of these receptors: a woman aged 55 to 70 in good health. Each CDR3 is given with its conserved first and last residue. The order of the fields is V gene, clone size, CDR3 length, D gene, J gene, CDR3 DNA, CDR3 protein. D genes are given only for firm matches. Clone size is shown for a subset of rows, as once, few, many or a class of expanded clone.

TRBV11-2	.	16	TRBD2	TRBJ2-5	TGTGCCAGCAGCTTTGGGAGCGGGAGGAGCCAAGAGACCCAGTACTTC	CASSFGSGRSQETQYF
TRBV5-8	.	14	.	TRBJ2-7	TGTGCCAGCAGCCGATCGGGGGGCATCGACGAGCAGTACTTC	CASSRSGGIDEQYF
TRBV5-1	.	15	TRBD1	TRBJ2-5	TGCGCCAGCAGCTTGGAGACAGGGGGGTTGGAGACCCAGTACTTC	CASSLETGGLETQYF
TRBV7-2	few	13	.	TRBJ2-1	TGTGCCAGCAGCTTAGCTCTGTCCAATGAGCAGTTCTTC	CASSLALSNEQFF
TRBV7-9	.	15	.	TRBJ1-2	TGTGCCAGCAGCGCCTCTGGGGGCCGGCGGTATGGCTACACCTTC	CASSASGGRRYGYTF
TRBV7-2	.	13	.	TRBJ1-3	TGTGCCAGCAGCTTAGGGCAGGGCAACACCATATATTTT	CASSLGQGNTIYF
TRBV4-3	.	16	TRBD2	TRBJ2-3	TGCGCCAGCAGCCAAGAACGCGGGAGGCCCACAGATACGCAGTATTTT	CASSQERGRPTDTQYF
TRBV28	.	12	.	TRBJ1-2	TGTGCCAGCAGTTTGGGAGGGTATGGCTACACCTTC	CASSLGGYGYTF
TRBV7-9	.	11	.	TRBJ2-1	TGTGCCAGCAGCTCTCTCAATGAGCAGTTCTTC	CASSSLNEQFF
TRBV28	.	14	.	TRBJ1-1	TGTGCCAGCAGGTCCAGTGGCCAGAACACTGAAGCTTTCTTT	CASRSSGQNTEAFF
TRBV20-1	.	14	TRBD1	TRBJ2-7	TGCAGTGCTAGTTACAGGGGCAATCCCTACGAGCAGTACTTC	CSASYRGNPYEQYF
TRBV5-6	.	16	TRBD2	TRBJ2-1	TGTGCCAGCAGCTTGGAACTAGCGGGCCCTTACAATGAGCAGTTCTTC	CASSLELAGPYNEQFF
TRBV6-5	.	15	TRBD1	TRBJ1-1	TGTGCCAGCAGCCGTCCCGGGACAGGGAACACTGAAGCTTTCTTT	CASSRPGTGNTEAFF
TRBV2	.	14	.	TRBJ1-5	TGTGCCAGCAGTGAAGCAGGGCGAGATCAGCCCCAGCATTTT	CASSEAGRDQPQHF
TRBV10-3	.	18	TRBD1	TRBJ2-6	TGTGCCATCAATTCGGACAGGGCCGGGAATTCTGGGGCCAACGTCCTGACTTTC	CAINSDRAGNSGANVLTF
TRBV5-1	once	16	TRBD2	TRBJ2-3	TGCGCCAGCAGCCCTGGATGGACTAGCGGGGGGGATACGCAGTATTTT	CASSPGWTSGGDTQYF
TRBV27	.	13	.	TRBJ1-1	TGTGCCAGCAGTCCTCGCGGCGACACTGAAGCTTTCTTT	CASSPRGDTEAFF
TRBV28	.	13	TRBD1	TRBJ1-2	TGTGCCAGCAGTTTGATGACAGGGGATGGCTACACCTTC	CASSLMTGDGYTF
TRBV18	.	14	.	TRBJ1-2	TGTGCCAGCTCACGGGCGTTCCCTAACTATGGCTACACCTTC	CASSRAFPNYGYTF
TRBV10-3	.	14	.	TRBJ1-2	TGTGCCATCAGTGAGTCGATTGGAGGCTTCGGCTACACCTTC	CAISESIGGFGYTF
TRBV24-1	.	14	.	TRBJ2-3	TGTGCCACCGACCGGGCTCCCACCCCAGATACGCAGTATTTT	CATDRAPTPDTQYF
TRBV5-6	.	14	.	TRBJ1-5	TGTGCCAGCAGCTTGTTTGAGGTAAATCAGCCCCAGCATTTT	CASSLFEVNQPQHF
TRBV18	.	15	.	TRBJ2-1	TGTGCCAGCTCACCCGGACAGAGCAATTTTGGAGAGCAGTTCTTC	CASSPGQSNFGEQFF
TRBV29-1	.	14	TRBD2	TRBJ2-2	TGCAGCGCTAGCGGGACGACTCGGACCGGGGAGCTGTTTTTT	CSASGTTRTGELFF
TRBV6-5	.	13	.	TRBJ2-1	TGTGCCAGCAAGACGGGGGCAGGGAATGAGCAGTTCTTC	CASKTGAGNEQFF
TRBV12-2	.	15	.	TRBJ1-1	TGTGCAAGTCGCTTAGCCCTGAGGACAGGAGGTGAAGCTTTCTTT	CASRLALRTGGEAFF
TRBV3-1/TRBV3-2	.	12	.	TRBJ2-5	TGTGCCAGCAGCCAAGACTCGGGACGGCCGTACTTC	CASSQDSGRPYF
TRBV19	.	15	.	TRBJ1-1	TGTGCCAGTAGTACCTCCAGGGGTAGGGGTACTGAAGCTTTCTTT	CASSTSRGRGTEAFF
TRBV6-5	.	14	.	TRBJ1-3	TGTGCCAGCAGACCGCCTGGGTCTGGAAACACCATATATTTT	CASRPPGSGNTIYF
TRBV5-1	.	13	TRBD2	TRBJ2-1	TGCGCCAGCAGCACGGGACTAAACAATGAGCAGTTCTTC	CASSTGLNNEQFF
TRBV6-6	.	16	.	TRBJ1-2	TGTGCCAGCAGTTCCACTCGGGAGGTGGAGGGCTATGGCTACACCTTC	CASSSTREVEGYGYTF
TRBV5-1	.	15	.	TRBJ1-1	TGCGCCAGCAGCTTGATGGGGGCCGGGGGTACTGAAGCTTTCTTT	CASSLMGAGGTEAFF
TRBV5-1	.	15	TRBD2	TRBJ2-7	TGCGCCAGCAGCTCCCATCCAGCGGGGTCCTACGAGCAGTACTTC	CASSSHPAGSYEQYF
TRBV15	.	17	TRBD2	TRBJ2-5	TGTGCCACCAGCAGAGATACTAGCGGGAGGTCAGAAGAGACCCAGTACTTC	CATSRDTSGRSEETQYF
TRBV11-2	.	14	.	TRBJ1-2	TGTGCCAGCAGCCCGGGACATCTTAACTATGGCTACACCTTC	CASSPGHLNYGYTF
TRBV28	.	14	.	TRBJ2-5	TGTGCCAGCAGTCCCCCCGGGACTCGTAGGGCCCAGTACTTC	CASSPPGTRRAQYF
TRBV5-1	.	14	TRBD2	TRBJ2-7	TGCGCCAGCAGCGTGACTAGCGGGGCCTACGAGCAGTACTTC	CASSVTSGAYEQYF
TRBV27	once	17	.	TRBJ1-6	TGTGCCAGCAGTTTATCGTCGGGGGGCGCGATATTTTCACCCCTCCACTTT	CASSLSSGGAIFSPLHF
TRBV5-1	.	16	TRBD2	TRBJ2-3	TGCGCCAGCAGCAAAATAGCGGGGGGGCCCCCAGATACGCAGTATTTT	CASSKIAGGPPDTQYF
TRBV15	.	16	.	TRBJ2-5	TGTGCCACCAGCGCCGGTCCGGGACGGAAGCAAGAGACCCAGTACTTC	CATSAGPGRKQETQYF
TRBV27	.	13	.	TRBJ2-7	TGTGCCAGCCACCAGGGTCACCCCTACGAGCAGTACTTC	CASHQGHPYEQYF
TRBV9	.	15	TRBD2	TRBJ2-7	TGTGCCAGCAGCGTAGGGGGGACTAGCTTCTACGAGCAGTACTTC	CASSVGGTSFYEQYF
TRBV7-2	.	15	.	TRBJ1-6	TGTGCCAGCAGCGCAAAGAGCTCCTATAATTCACCCCTCCACTTT	CASSAKSSYNSPLHF
TRBV11-1	once	16	.	TRBJ2-3	TGTGCCAGCAGCTTAGGGTGGCGGGGAAGCACAGATACGCAGTATTTT	CASSLGWRGSTDTQYF
TRBV9	.	14	.	TRBJ1-3	TGTGCCAGCAGCGCCGGGACAATAGGAAACACCATATATTTT	CASSAGTIGNTIYF
TRBV30	.	14	TRBD1	TRBJ2-7	TGTGCCTGGATCAGGACAGGGGAATCCTACGAGCAGTACTTC	CAWIRTGESYEQYF
TRBV18	.	15	TRBD2	TRBJ2-3	TGTGCCAGCTCACCACCGGGCGGGGGGACAGATACGCAGTATTTT	CASSPPGGGTDTQYF
TRBV10-3	.	14	.	TRBJ2-5	TGTGCCATCAGTGAGTCGAGCCGAGGAGAGACCCAGTACTTC	CAISESSRGETQYF
TRBV28	.	15	TRBD1	TRBJ1-6	TGTGCCAGCAGTTCGGCGGGACAGACTAATTCACCCCTCCACTTT	CASSSAGQTNSPLHF
TRBV2	.	15	.	TRBJ1-6	TGTGCCAGCACTACATCGGGGGGGCACAATTCACCCCTCCACTTT	CASTTSGGHNSPLHF
TRBV19	.	16	TRBD2	TRBJ2-5	TGTGCCAGTAGTATCAAACTAGCGGGAGCCGGAAAGACCCAGTACTTC	CASSIKLAGAGKTQYF
TRBV7-2	.	16	.	TRBJ2-6	TGTGCCAGCAGCTTGTACAGGGACTCTGGGGCCAACGTCCTGACTTTC	CASSLYRDSGANVLTF
TRBV7-2	.	13	TRBD1	TRBJ1-1	TGTGCCAGCAGGGGCAGGGGGGACACTGAAGCTTTCTTT	CASRGRGDTEAFF